This T cell receptor beta chain was sequenced in a study of blood T cell repertoires in COVID-19. Study-level background: The study drew acute and convalescent COVID-19 samples from the United States, Italy and Spain. The cDNA or gDNA used as material had been derived from T cells, B-cell-depleted T cells, or PBMCs.

In the original processing: Amplification of reference gene primers was used by the study to estimate nucleated cell counts. Some clones are missing from TCRdb's copy, which holds only in-frame ones; the method was immunoSEQ multiplex PCR. The V and J calls and clone size come from that table; D and trimming were worked out from the DNA. The table records roughly 100,000 clones, around 85% of them present only once. This clonotype originated in a woman older than 75 with active or convalescent COVID-19. Sequenced: peripheral blood.

The CDR3 region is CASSTPQGAENEQFF. In nucleotides, the CDR3 is TGTGCCAGCAGCACCCCTCAGGGGGCCGAAAATGAGCAGTTCTTC. The genes are TRBV7-2 and TRBJ2-1; 8 nucleotides agree with TRBD1. Looked up from germline, CDR1 is SGHTA and CDR2 is FQGNSA. The J segment lost 7 bases and the V segment lost 5 bases, leaving 10 bases of the junction unmatched. The CDR3 loop spans 15 amino acids.